The text below deals with one TCR beta chain. Random hexamers were used to reverse transcribe the RNA input (roughly 0.5 to 1 ug). A single record per CDR3 protein comes from TCRdb applying MiXCR to the immunoSEQ multiplex PCR reads. The data hold around 270,000 distinct CDR3 sequences, with approximately 91% observed a single time. The data were obtained in a study of CD8 T cells in Susac syndrome. J was trimmed by 4 bases and V by 5 bases; bases with no gene match: 6. Germline loops: CDR1 LNHDA, CDR2 SQIVND (reference sequence). The CDR3 has 15 residues. The sequenced material came from CD8+ T cells from PBMCs. This sequence joins TRBV19 and TRBJ1-5; TRBD1 agrees at 9 bases. The TCR was taken from a human donor with multiple sclerosis. The CDR3 region has the DNA TGTGCCAGTAGTCCCGGGACAGGGATAAATCAGCCCCAGCATTTT. Encoded protein: CASSPGTGINQPQHF.